A selection of T cell receptor beta chains follows, all from one sample in a study of blood T cell repertoires in COVID-19. Profiling relied on immunoSEQ multiplex PCR, and the TCRdb table lists in-frame clones only, not all of them. Of 190,000 or so clones listed, roughly nine tenths are singletons. Sequencing used peripheral blood. Receptor source: a woman in her seventies with acute or convalescent COVID-19. Both conserved end residues are part of each CDR3. D genes are given only for firm matches. Clone size is shown for a subset of rows, as once, few, many or a class of expanded clone.

D gene | J gene | V gene | clone size | CDR3 protein | CDR3 DNA
TRBD1 | TRBJ1-1 | TRBV3-1/TRBV3-2 | - | CASSQADREEAFF | TGTGCCAGCAGCCAGGCAGACAGGGAGGAAGCTTTCTTT
TRBD1 | TRBJ1-4 | TRBV7-9 | once | CASSWPGQGNEKLFF | TGTGCCAGCAGCTGGCCGGGACAGGGGAATGAAAAACTGTTTTTT
TRBD1 | TRBJ2-7 | TRBV10-3 | - | CAISEVRDRAEQYF | TGTGCCATCAGTGAGGTTAGGGACAGGGCCGAGCAGTACTTC
TRBD1 | TRBJ1-4 | TRBV29-1 | - | CSVSDRGEEKLFF | TGCAGCGTAAGCGACAGGGGAGAGGAAAAACTGTTTTTT
TRBD2 | TRBJ2-5 | TRBV5-1 | - | CASSLALAGGSSLQYF | TGCGCCAGCAGCTTGGCCCTAGCGGGGGGGTCCTCTCTCCAGTACTTC
- | TRBJ2-1 | TRBV6-5 | - | CASSYRGSEQFF | TGTGCCAGCAGTTATAGAGGGAGTGAGCAGTTCTTC
TRBD2 | TRBJ2-3 | TRBV9 | - | CASTPSGTRTDTQYF | TGTGCCAGCACCCCTAGCGGGACTCGGACAGATACGCAGTATTTT
- | TRBJ2-5 | TRBV9 | - | CASSATPHSNSETQYF | TGTGCCAGCAGCGCCACCCCTCACAGTAATAGTGAGACCCAGTACTTC
- | TRBJ2-3 | TRBV24-1 | - | CATRAGLGNTDTQYF | TGTGCCACCAGAGCCGGACTGGGAAACACAGATACGCAGTATTTT
TRBD1 | TRBJ1-4 | TRBV6-2/TRBV6-3 | - | CASSKGQVAEKLFF | TGTGCCAGCAGTAAGGGACAGGTGGCTGAAAAACTGTTTTTT
TRBD1 | TRBJ1-1 | TRBV6-5 | - | CASRSTGGTEAFF | TGTGCCAGCAGATCTACAGGGGGCACTGAAGCTTTCTTT
- | TRBJ2-7 | TRBV6-1 | - | CASSEFGGSSYEQYF | TGTGCCAGCAGTGAATTCGGGGGTAGCTCCTACGAGCAGTACTTC
TRBD1 | TRBJ1-2 | TRBV29-1 | - | CSVRQGAGYGYTF | TGCAGCGTTCGACAGGGGGCAGGCTATGGCTACACCTTC
- | TRBJ1-1 | TRBV6-5 | - | CASSYRGANTEAFF | TGTGCCAGCAGTTACCGTGGGGCGAACACTGAAGCTTTCTTT
- | TRBJ1-4 | TRBV6-5 | once | CASSPAGAGNEKLFF | TGTGCCAGCAGTCCAGCAGGGGCTGGTAATGAAAAACTGTTTTTT
- | TRBJ1-5 | TRBV18 | once | CASSPDSSNQPQHF | TGTGCCAGCTCACCCGACAGTAGCAATCAGCCCCAGCATTTT
TRBD1 | TRBJ2-3 | TRBV7-2 | - | CASSLATDRVPDTQYF | TGTGCCAGCAGCTTAGCGACAGACAGGGTTCCAGATACGCAGTATTTT
TRBD1 | TRBJ1-2 | TRBV29-1 | few | CSVGQGAINYGYTF | TGCAGCGTGGGACAGGGGGCGATTAACTATGGCTACACCTTC
TRBD1 | TRBJ2-1 | TRBV5-6 | - | CASSLEQGAVFF | TGTGCCAGCAGCTTGGAGCAGGGGGCGGTGTTCTTC
- | TRBJ1-4 | TRBV7-9 | once | CASSYFNEKLFF | TGTGCCAGCAGCTACTTTAATGAAAAACTGTTTTTT
TRBD1 | TRBJ2-1 | TRBV5-1 | - | CASSPGAGQGYNEQFF | TGCGCCAGCAGCCCAGGAGCGGGACAGGGATACAATGAGCAGTTCTTC
TRBD1 | TRBJ1-6 | TRBV3-1/TRBV3-2 | - | CASSSGTDSPLHF | TGTGCCAGCAGCTCCGGGACAGACTCACCCCTCCACTTT
- | TRBJ1-1 | TRBV5-1 | - | CASRGEAVVSVTEAFF | TGCGCCAGCAGGGGGGAGGCAGTCGTTTCGGTGACTGAAGCTTTCTTT
- | TRBJ2-2 | TRBV10-3 | - | CAISESTLISLGELFF | TGTGCCATCAGTGAGTCGACTCTAATATCTCTCGGGGAGCTGTTTTTT
TRBD1 | TRBJ1-4 | TRBV27 | - | CASSPSPGQVDNEKLFF | TGTGCCAGCAGTCCATCTCCCGGACAGGTGGATAATGAAAAACTGTTTTTT
TRBD1 | TRBJ1-5 | TRBV5-6 | - | CASSSPDRGQPQHF | TGTGCCAGCAGCTCTCCCGACAGGGGTCAGCCCCAGCATTTT
- | TRBJ1-1 | TRBV18 | - | CASSPLVGGGAALNTEAFF | TGTGCCAGCTCACCACTCGTCGGGGGAGGGGCCGCCCTGAACACTGAAGCTTTCTTT
- | TRBJ1-5 | TRBV19 | - | CATREEYSNQPQHF | TGTGCCACTCGGGAGGAATATAGCAATCAGCCCCAGCATTTT
- | TRBJ2-1 | TRBV5-1 | - | CASSSGAGEQFF | TGCGCCAGCAGCTCGGGAGCGGGTGAGCAGTTCTTC
TRBD2 | TRBJ2-7 | TRBV7-2 | - | CASSSGTGTRSYEQYF | TGTGCCAGCAGCTCAGGGACCGGGACTAGATCCTACGAGCAGTACTTC
- | TRBJ2-2 | TRBV29-1 | once | CSALGLANTGELFF | TGCAGCGCCCTTGGGCTGGCGAACACCGGGGAGCTGTTTTTT
- | TRBJ2-7 | TRBV7-9 | - | CASSSGGNYEQYF | TGTGCCAGCAGCTCCGGGGGTAACTACGAGCAGTACTTC
- | TRBJ1-3 | TRBV3-1/TRBV3-2 | - | CASSQGRTDGGNTIYF | TGTGCCAGCAGCCAAGGACGGACAGACGGCGGAAACACCATATATTTT
TRBD1 | TRBJ2-5 | TRBV9 | - | CASSEGQGLETQYF | TGTGCCAGCAGCGAAGGACAGGGGTTAGAGACCCAGTACTTC
TRBD2 | TRBJ2-1 | TRBV20-1 | - | CSASQETSGRGEQFF | TGCAGTGCTAGTCAGGAGACTAGCGGGAGGGGTGAGCAGTTCTTC
- | TRBJ2-4 | TRBV15 | - | CATSRVVAVAKNIQYF | TGTGCCACCAGCAGAGTGGTAGCCGTAGCCAAAAACATTCAGTACTTC
- | TRBJ1-4 | TRBV4-1 | few | CASSQVGRGLNEKLFF | TGCGCCAGCAGCCAAGTGGGCAGGGGCCTCAATGAAAAACTGTTTTTT
- | TRBJ1-6 | TRBV2 | few | CASRGLLYNSPLHF | TGTGCCAGCAGGGGGCTACTTTATAATTCACCCCTCCACTTT
TRBD2 | TRBJ2-3 | TRBV4-2 | - | CASSQDPLAGGRDTQYF | TGTGCCAGCAGCCAAGATCCCCTAGCGGGGGGGCGGGATACGCAGTATTTT
- | TRBJ1-5 | TRBV2 | - | CASGNQGNQPQHF | TGTGCCAGCGGAAACCAGGGCAATCAGCCCCAGCATTTT
- | TRBJ2-7 | TRBV2 | - | CASIPAPGYEQYF | TGTGCCAGCATCCCGGCCCCGGGGTACGAGCAGTACTTC
- | TRBJ1-4 | TRBV15 | - | CATTGVGNEKLFF | TGTGCCACCACCGGAGTCGGGAATGAAAAACTGTTTTTT
- | TRBJ2-3 | TRBV20-1 | - | CSASRGLGSDTQYF | TGCAGTGCTAGTCGCGGGTTAGGATCAGATACGCAGTATTTT
- | TRBJ1-1 | TRBV5-1 | - | CASSFGWTDSTEAFF | TGCGCCAGCAGCTTTGGTTGGACAGACAGCACTGAAGCTTTCTTT
TRBD2 | TRBJ2-1 | TRBV7-9 | - | CASSPLAASYNEQFF | TGTGCCAGCAGTCCTCTAGCGGCCTCCTACAATGAGCAGTTCTTC
TRBD1 | TRBJ2-7 | TRBV3-1/TRBV3-2 | - | CASSPGQGAKEQYF | TGTGCCAGCAGCCCCGGACAGGGGGCTAAAGAGCAGTACTTC
- | TRBJ1-1 | TRBV5-1 | - | CASSSGQSYTEAFF | TGCGCCAGCAGCTCCGGACAAAGCTACACTGAAGCTTTCTTT
- | TRBJ1-5 | TRBV7-2 | - | CASSLKRVGQPQHF | TGTGCCAGCAGCTTAAAGAGGGTCGGCCAGCCCCAGCATTTT
TRBD1 | TRBJ1-4 | TRBV6-6 | once | CASSRTGEKLFF | TGTGCCAGCAGTAGGACAGGGGAAAAACTGTTTTTT
- | TRBJ2-3 | TRBV3-1/TRBV3-2 | - | CASSQSDGTTQYF | TGTGCCAGCAGCCAGAGCGACGGCACTACGCAGTATTTT
TRBD1 | TRBJ2-7 | TRBV5-1 | - | CASSLAQGTGKSYEQYF | TGCGCCAGCAGCTTGGCCCAGGGGACAGGGAAATCCTACGAGCAGTACTTC
- | TRBJ1-5 | TRBV28 | - | CASSLLQGSNQPQHF | TGTGCCAGCAGTTTATTACAGGGCAGCAATCAGCCCCAGCATTTT
- | TRBJ2-5 | TRBV18 | once | CASSAPPEETQYF | TGTGCCAGCTCAGCCCCCCCTGAGGAGACCCAGTACTTC
- | TRBJ1-4 | TRBV28 | - | CASSLGAGNEKLFF | TGTGCCAGCAGTTTAGGTGCAGGGAATGAAAAACTGTTTTTT
- | TRBJ2-3 | TRBV5-1 | - | CASSLGGGPDTQYF | TGCGCCAGCAGCCTCGGCGGGGGCCCCGATACGCAGTATTTT